This TCR beta chain was sequenced during a study of CD8 T cells in ankylosing spondylitis. General observations from the study: Enrichment of disease-linked clones was reportedly significant in matched ankylosing spondylitis synovial fluid. Earlier authors reported some of these motif variants in reactive arthritis synovial fluid and blood.

TCRdb itself ran the 5' RACE reads through MiXCR, one entry per CDR3 protein. Of tens of thousands of distinct CDR3 sequences listed, around 7.2% are singletons. Germline loops: CDR1 SNHLY, CDR2 FYNNEI. J lost 5 bases, V lost 6 bases, and 9 bases had no gene match. This CDR3 is 16 amino acids long. This clonotype was detected many times. The antigen is undetermined. The clonotype was recovered from a male donor with ankylosing spondylitis or in good health (not recorded which). The chain combines TRBV2 with TRBJ2-1; 11 positions agree with TRBD2. What was sequenced was blood, either unsorted or a sorted T cell fraction (not recorded which). In DNA, the CDR3 is TGTGCCAGCAGGAAAAAGCTAGCGGGGGGCCACAATGAGCAGTTCTTC. It codes for CASRKKLAGGHNEQFF.